The rows below give T cell receptor beta chains drawn from one sample of a study of blood T cell repertoires in COVID-19. Here immunoSEQ multiplex PCR was the method, and the copy in TCRdb shows in-frame clones only, minus some. The sample consists of tens of thousands of clones, roughly 90% of them appearing once. The source material was peripheral blood. These receptors originate from a human donor in a cohort sampled during active COVID-19. CDR3s include the opening cysteine and the closing phenylalanine or tryptophan. D genes are given only for firm matches. The size of a clone is reported for some rows only, either as once, few or many, or as a class for expanded clones.

J gene,V gene,clone size,D gene,CDR3 protein,CDR3 DNA
TRBJ2-2,TRBV27,.,TRBD2,CASSFQLAGPLRANTGELFF,TGTGCCAGCAGTTTTCAACTAGCGGGGCCTCTCCGAGCGAACACCGGGGAGCTGTTTTTT
TRBJ1-2,TRBV6-5,.,TRBD1,CASSSDRGTPYGYTF,TGTGCCAGCAGTTCGGACAGGGGGACCCCTTATGGCTACACCTTC
TRBJ2-7,TRBV2,.,TRBD1,CASSKWGGTGDYEQYF,TGTGCCAGCAGCAAATGGGGGGGGACAGGGGATTACGAGCAGTACTTC
TRBJ1-4,TRBV6-6,.,.,CASRSAGANEKLFF,TGTGCCAGCAGATCTGCGGGGGCTAATGAAAAACTGTTTTTT
TRBJ1-1,TRBV12-3/TRBV12-4,.,.,CASSPSVSTEAFF,TGTGCCAGCAGCCCCTCCGTTAGCACTGAAGCTTTCTTT
TRBJ2-2,TRBV27,.,.,CASRWGVRTGELFF,TGTGCCAGCAGGTGGGGGGTTAGGACCGGGGAGCTGTTTTTT
TRBJ2-7,TRBV19,.,.,CASSLSGGETYEQYF,TGTGCCAGTAGTCTTTCAGGCGGGGAGACCTACGAGCAGTACTTC
TRBJ2-1,TRBV6-8,.,TRBD2,CASSYSAGLAATYNEQFF,TGTGCCAGCAGTTACTCGGCGGGACTAGCGGCTACCTACAATGAGCAGTTCTTC
TRBJ1-1,TRBV6-2/TRBV6-3,.,.,CASSDGGLNTEAFF,TGTGCCAGCAGCGACGGGGGATTGAACACTGAAGCTTTCTTT
TRBJ2-7,TRBV11-2,few,.,CASSLKGAYEQYF,TGTGCCAGCAGCTTAAAGGGAGCCTACGAGCAGTACTTC
TRBJ2-5,TRBV19,.,.,CASSIDLGGPGETQYF,TGTGCCAGTAGTATAGATCTCGGGGGACCAGGGGAGACCCAGTACTTC
TRBJ2-5,TRBV7-6,.,TRBD2,CASSDLAGFQETQYF,TGTGCCAGCAGCGACCTAGCGGGATTCCAAGAGACCCAGTACTTC
TRBJ2-4,TRBV11-2,.,.,CASSLAEGTAGYF,TGTGCCAGCAGCTTAGCCGAGGGAACAGCGGGGTACTTC
TRBJ2-1,TRBV5-1,.,.,CASSSGETYNEQFF,TGCGCCAGCAGCTCCGGGGAAACCTACAATGAGCAGTTCTTC
TRBJ2-1,TRBV20-1,.,.,CSGEGGNEQFF,TGCAGCGGGGAAGGCGGGAATGAGCAGTTCTTC
TRBJ2-3,TRBV28,.,.,CASSLSPDTDTQYF,TGTGCCAGCAGTTTATCCCCAGATACAGATACGCAGTATTTT
TRBJ1-5,TRBV5-8,.,TRBD1,CASSLVRQGAGQPQHF,TGTGCCAGCAGCTTGGTTCGGCAGGGGGCGGGTCAGCCCCAGCATTTT
TRBJ2-7,TRBV18,once,.,CASRGGDEQYF,TGTGCCTCCAGAGGAGGAGACGAGCAGTACTTC
TRBJ1-1,TRBV7-3,few,.,CASSLHDMNTEAFF,TGTGCCAGCAGCCTACATGACATGAACACTGAAGCTTTCTTT
TRBJ2-3,TRBV7-8,.,.,CASSLGPRRGTDTQYF,TGTGCCAGCAGCTTAGGGCCAAGGCGGGGCACAGATACGCAGTATTTT
TRBJ2-1,TRBV28,.,TRBD2,CASSFRLAGDNEQFF,TGTGCCAGCAGTTTTCGATTAGCGGGAGATAATGAGCAGTTCTTC
TRBJ2-1,TRBV11-3,once,TRBD1,CASSLVGGPRNHNEQFF,TGTGCCAGCAGCTTAGTAGGGGGCCCGAGGAACCACAATGAGCAGTTCTTC
TRBJ2-3,TRBV27,.,.,CASSFFPGVSTDTQYF,TGTGCCAGCAGTTTCTTTCCGGGAGTCAGCACAGATACGCAGTATTTT
TRBJ1-1,TRBV19,.,.,CASRRRVYRGTDTEAFF,TGTGCCAGTAGGAGGAGGGTTTATCGGGGAACGGACACTGAAGCTTTCTTT